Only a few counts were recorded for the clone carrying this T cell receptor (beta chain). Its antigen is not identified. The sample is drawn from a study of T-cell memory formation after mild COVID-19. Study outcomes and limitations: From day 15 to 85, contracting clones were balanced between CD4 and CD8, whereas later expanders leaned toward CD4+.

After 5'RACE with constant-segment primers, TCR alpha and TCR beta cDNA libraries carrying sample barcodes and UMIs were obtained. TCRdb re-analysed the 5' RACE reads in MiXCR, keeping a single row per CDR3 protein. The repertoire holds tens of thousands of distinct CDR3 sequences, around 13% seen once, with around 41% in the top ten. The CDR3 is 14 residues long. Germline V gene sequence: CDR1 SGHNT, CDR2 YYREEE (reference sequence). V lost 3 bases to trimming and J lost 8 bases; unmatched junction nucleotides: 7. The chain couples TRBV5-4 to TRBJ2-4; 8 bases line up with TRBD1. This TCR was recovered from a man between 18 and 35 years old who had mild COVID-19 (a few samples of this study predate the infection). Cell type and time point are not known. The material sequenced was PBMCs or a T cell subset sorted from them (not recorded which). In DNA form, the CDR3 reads TGTGCCAGCAGCTGGAGGGACAGGCTGGACATTCAGTACTTC. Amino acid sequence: CASSWRDRLDIQYF.